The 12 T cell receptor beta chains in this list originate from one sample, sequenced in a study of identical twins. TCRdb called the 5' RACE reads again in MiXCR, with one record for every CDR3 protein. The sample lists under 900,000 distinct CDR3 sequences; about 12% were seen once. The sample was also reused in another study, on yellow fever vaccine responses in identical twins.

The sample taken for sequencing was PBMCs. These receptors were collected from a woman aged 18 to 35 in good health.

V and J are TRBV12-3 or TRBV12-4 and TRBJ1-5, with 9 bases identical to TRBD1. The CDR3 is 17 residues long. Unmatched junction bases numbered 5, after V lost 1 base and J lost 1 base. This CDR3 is CASSLGAGTGSNQPQHF. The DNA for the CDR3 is TGTGCCAGCAGTTTAGGGGCGGGGACAGGGAGCAATCAGCCCCAGCATTTT.

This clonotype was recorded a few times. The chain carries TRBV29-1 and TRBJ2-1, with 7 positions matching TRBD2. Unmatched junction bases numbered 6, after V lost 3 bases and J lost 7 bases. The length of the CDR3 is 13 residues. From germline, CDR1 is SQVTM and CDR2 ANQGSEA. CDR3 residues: CSVETGGGNEQFF. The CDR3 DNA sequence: TGCAGCGTTGAGACGGGAGGTGGGAATGAGCAGTTCTTC.

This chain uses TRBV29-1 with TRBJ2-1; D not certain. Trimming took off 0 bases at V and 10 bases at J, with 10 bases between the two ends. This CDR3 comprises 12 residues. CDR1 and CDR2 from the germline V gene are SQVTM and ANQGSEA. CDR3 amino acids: CSVEDNRAEQFF. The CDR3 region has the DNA TGCAGCGTTGAAGATAACAGAGCCGAGCAGTTCTTC.

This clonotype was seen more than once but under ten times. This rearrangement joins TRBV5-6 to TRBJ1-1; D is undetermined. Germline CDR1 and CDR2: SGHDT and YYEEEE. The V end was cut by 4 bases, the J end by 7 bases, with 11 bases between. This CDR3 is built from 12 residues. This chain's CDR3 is CASSLTLGEAFF. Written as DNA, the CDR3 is TGTGCCAGCAGCCTTACTTTAGGTGAAGCTTTCTTT. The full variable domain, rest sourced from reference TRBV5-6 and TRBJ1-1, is DAGVTQSPTHLIKTRGQQVTLRCSPKSGHDTVSWYQQALGQGPQFIFQYYEEEERQRGNFPDRFSGHQFPNYSSELNVNALLLGDSALYLCASSLTLGEAFFGQGTRLTVV.

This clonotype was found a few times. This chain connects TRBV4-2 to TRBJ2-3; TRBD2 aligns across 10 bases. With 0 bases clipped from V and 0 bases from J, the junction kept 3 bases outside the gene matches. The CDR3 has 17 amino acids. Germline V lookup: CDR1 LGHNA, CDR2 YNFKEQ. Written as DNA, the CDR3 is TGTGCCAGCAGCCAAGAGGGGACTAGCGCGAGCACAGATACGCAGTATTTT. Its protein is CASSQEGTSASTDTQYF.

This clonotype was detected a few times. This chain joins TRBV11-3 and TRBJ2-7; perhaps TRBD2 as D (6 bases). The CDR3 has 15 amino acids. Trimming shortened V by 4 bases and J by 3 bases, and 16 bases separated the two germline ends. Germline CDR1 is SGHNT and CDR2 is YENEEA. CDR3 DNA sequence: TGTGCCAGCAGCTACCCAGCGGGCCCCAACTACGAGCAGTACTTC. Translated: CASSYPAGPNYEQYF.

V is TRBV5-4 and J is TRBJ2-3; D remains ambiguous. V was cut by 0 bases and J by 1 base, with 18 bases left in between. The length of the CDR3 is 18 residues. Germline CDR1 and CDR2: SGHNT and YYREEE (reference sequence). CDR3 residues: CASSLAGSSPGRTDTQYF. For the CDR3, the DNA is TGTGCCAGCAGCTTGGCCGGTTCCAGCCCTGGGCGCACAGATACGCAGTATTTT. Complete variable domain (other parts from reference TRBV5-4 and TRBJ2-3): ETGVTQSPTHLIKTRGQQVTLRCSSQSGHNTVSWYQQALGQGPQFIFQYYREEENGRGNFPPRFSGLQFPNYSSELNVNALELDDSALYLCASSLAGSSPGRTDTQYFGPGTRLTVL.

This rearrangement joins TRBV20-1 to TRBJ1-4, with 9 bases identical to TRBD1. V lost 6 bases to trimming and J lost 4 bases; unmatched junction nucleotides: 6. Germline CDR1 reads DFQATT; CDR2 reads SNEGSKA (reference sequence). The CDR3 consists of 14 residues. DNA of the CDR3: TGCAGTGCGACTACAGGGGGCGTTAATGAAAAACTGTTTTTT. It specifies CSATTGGVNEKLFF.

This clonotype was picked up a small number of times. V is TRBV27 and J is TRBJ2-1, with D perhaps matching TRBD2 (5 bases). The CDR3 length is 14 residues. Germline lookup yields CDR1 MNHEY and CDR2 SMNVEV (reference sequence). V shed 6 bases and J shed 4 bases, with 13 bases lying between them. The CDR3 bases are TGTGCCAGCAGCGGAGGTGTAAAGTACAATGAGCAGTTCTTC. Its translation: CASSGGVKYNEQFF.

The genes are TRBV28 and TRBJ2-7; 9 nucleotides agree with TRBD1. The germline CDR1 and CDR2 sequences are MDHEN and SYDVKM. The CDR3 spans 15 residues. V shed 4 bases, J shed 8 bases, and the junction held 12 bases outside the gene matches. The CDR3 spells CASSSTGTGRGQQYV. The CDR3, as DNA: TGTGCCAGCAGTTCCACCGGGACAGGGAGGGGGCAGCAGTACGTC.

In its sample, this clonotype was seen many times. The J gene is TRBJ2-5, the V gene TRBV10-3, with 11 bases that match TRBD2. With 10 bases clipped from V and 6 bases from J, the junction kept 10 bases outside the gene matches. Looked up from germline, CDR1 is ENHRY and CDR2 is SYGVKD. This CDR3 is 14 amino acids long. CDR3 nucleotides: TGTGCCACACGAGATAGCGGGGGGGACCAGACCCAGTACTTC. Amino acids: CATRDSGGDQTQYF.

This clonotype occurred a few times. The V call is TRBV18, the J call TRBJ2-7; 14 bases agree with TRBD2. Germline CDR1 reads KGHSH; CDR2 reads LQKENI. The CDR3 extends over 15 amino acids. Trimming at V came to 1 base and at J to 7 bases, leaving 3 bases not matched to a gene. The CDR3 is CASSPLGLAGEEQYV. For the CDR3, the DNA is TGTGCCAGCTCACCACTGGGACTAGCGGGGGAAGAGCAGTACGTC.